The source of this T cell receptor (beta chain) is a study of early T cells in non-severe SARS-CoV-2 infection. TCRdb re-called the 5' RACE reads with MiXCR, one entry per CDR3 protein. The repertoire holds 60,000 or so distinct CDR3 sequences, with around 13% as singletons. Ten or more counts support this clonotype. What it binds is unknown. Study findings and constraints: Private and CD4 specificities were missed by VDJdb matching, skewed to anti-spike CD8.

Material: whole blood. This clonotype was sampled from an adult who was a healthcare worker with PCR-confirmed SARS-CoV-2 infection or an uninfected control (not recorded which).

The CDR3 DNA reads as TGTGCCAGCAGCCGCCTAACAGGGAACACTGAAGCTTTCTTT. Translated: CASSRLTGNTEAFF. This rearrangement joins TRBV5-4 to TRBJ1-1; weak D call: TRBD1 (5 bases). This CDR3 spans 14 amino acids. Germline CDR1 and CDR2: SGHNT and YYREEE (reference sequence). V lost 4 bases to trimming and J lost 1 base, with 11 bases between them.